This TCR beta chain came from a study of cytomegalovirus exposure and HLA in healthy donors. The CDR3 has 13 amino acids. The germline CDR1 and CDR2 sequences are SGHTA and FQGNSA. The germline V and J ends were trimmed by 5 bases and 1 base, with 8 bases remaining between them. Amplification used 60 Vbeta primers and 13 Jbeta primers. TCRdb's copy holds only in-frame clones and misses some; the assay was immunoSEQ multiplex PCR. This table holds about 95,000 clones, roughly four fifths found once. The specimen was PBMCs. The chain employs TRBV7-2 and TRBJ2-5, with D tentatively TRBD2 (5 bases). This TCR was recovered from a young man in good health and CMV-seropositive. DNA of the CDR3: TGTGCCAGCAGCAGAGGGTCCCAAGAGACCCAGTACTTC. Encoded protein: CASSRGSQETQYF.